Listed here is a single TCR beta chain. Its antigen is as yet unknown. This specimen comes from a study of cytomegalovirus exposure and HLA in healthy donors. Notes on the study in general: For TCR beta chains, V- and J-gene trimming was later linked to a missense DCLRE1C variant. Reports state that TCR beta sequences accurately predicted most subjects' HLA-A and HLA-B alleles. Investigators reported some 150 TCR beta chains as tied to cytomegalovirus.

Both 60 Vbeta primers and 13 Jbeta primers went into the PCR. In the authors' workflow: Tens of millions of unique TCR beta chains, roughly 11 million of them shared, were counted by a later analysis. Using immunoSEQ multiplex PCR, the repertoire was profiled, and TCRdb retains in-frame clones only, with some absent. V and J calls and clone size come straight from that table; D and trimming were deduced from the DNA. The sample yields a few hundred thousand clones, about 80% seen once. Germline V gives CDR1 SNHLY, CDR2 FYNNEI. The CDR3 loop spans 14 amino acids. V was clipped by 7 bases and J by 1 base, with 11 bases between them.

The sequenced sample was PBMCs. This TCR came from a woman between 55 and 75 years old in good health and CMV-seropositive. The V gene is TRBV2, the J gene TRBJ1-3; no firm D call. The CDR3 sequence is CASNTEGSGNTIYF. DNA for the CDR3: TGTGCCAGCAACACGGAGGGTTCTGGAAACACCATATATTTT.